The 28 T cell receptor beta chains below were found in one sample sequenced in a study of cytomegalovirus exposure and HLA in healthy donors (dated by TCRdb to 2015 to 2018). Library construction relied on the immunoSEQ multiplex PCR assay. TCRdb holds this immuneACCESS table with in-frame rearrangements only. Some clones are missing; in checked studies, unresolved V genes explain under half, and the rest has no known cause. The sample contains 100,000 to 150,000 clones, approximately 90% of them found a single time. 1.5% to 2% of the sample lies in the top ten. The sample was PBMCs. The receptor set was obtained from a woman aged 18 to 35 in good health and CMV-seronegative.

The chain recombines TRBV2 with TRBJ2-5; D perhaps matches TRBD2 (6 bases). V lost 1 base to trimming and J lost 7 bases, with 10 bases between them. From germline, CDR1 is SNHLY and CDR2 FYNNEI. The CDR3 covers 13 residues. Here the CDR3 reads CASSEGGVGTQYF. The CDR3 region has the DNA TGTGCCAGCAGTGAAGGGGGGGTGGGGACCCAGTACTTC.

The chain recombines TRBV4-2 with TRBJ1-2, with D perhaps TRBD1 (5 bases). With 3 bases removed from V and 1 base from J, the gap between germline ends came to 15 bases. CDR3 length equals 16 residues. Germline V gene data show CDR1 as LGHNA and CDR2 as YNFKEQ. CDR3 in DNA: TGTGCCAGCAGCCAGGGTACAGGAACGATTAACTATGGCTACACCTTC. Amino acids: CASSQGTGTINYGYTF.

The V gene is TRBV5-1, the J gene TRBJ2-7; D perhaps matches TRBD2 (7 bases). This CDR3 is built from 13 residues. Germline assignment: CDR1 SGHRS and CDR2 YFSETQ. Trimming stripped 3 bases from V and 6 bases from J, with 13 bases between. The CDR3 spells CASSWNREGEQYF. The CDR3 bases are TGCGCCAGCAGCTGGAACAGGGAGGGCGAGCAGTACTTC.

The rearrangement links TRBV30 to TRBJ2-7; TRBD2 matches at 13 bases. V was clipped by 3 bases and J by 3 bases; unmatched bases: 5. There are 15 residues in the CDR3. The germline CDR1 and CDR2 sequences are GTSNPN and SVGIG (reference sequence). CDR3 DNA: TGTGCCTGGAGCCTACTAGCGGGGGGGGACTACGAGCAGTACTTC. This sequence encodes CAWSLLAGGDYEQYF.

This clone was counted once. The rearrangement joins TRBV2 to TRBJ1-1, with D possibly TRBD1 on 6 matching bases. Germline values: CDR1 SNHLY, CDR2 FYNNEI. V was pared by 8 bases and J by 1 base, with 14 bases between. The CDR3 spans 14 residues. The CDR3 sequence is CASRNRDWNTEAFF. In DNA form, the CDR3 reads TGTGCCAGCCGCAACAGGGATTGGAACACTGAAGCTTTCTTT.

The chain is built from TRBV10-2 and TRBJ2-1, with TRBD2 matching over 7 bases. The CDR3 loop spans 16 amino acids. The junction had 12 bases not matched to a gene; V was cut back by 7 bases and J by 3 bases. Per germline, CDR1 WSHSY and CDR2 SAAADI. The CDR3 coding sequence is TGCGCCAGCACCGAGACTAGCCCTAGCGGCTACAATGAGCAGTTCTTC. Protein product: CASTETSPSGYNEQFF.

The J gene is TRBJ2-7, the V gene TRBV29-1; TRBD2 aligns across 7 bases. This CDR3 contains 12 residues. Losses at the gene ends were 6 bases for V and 0 bases for J; bases not matched to a gene: 2. The V gene's germline CDR1 is SQVTM and CDR2 ANQGSEA. The CDR3 coding sequence is TGCAGCGTGCGGGGGAGCTCCTACGAGCAGTACTTC. It encodes CSVRGSSYEQYF.

The chain combines TRBV4-2 with TRBJ1-5; D is uncertain. CDR1 and CDR2 from the germline V gene are LGHNA and YNFKEQ. The CDR3 is 16 amino acids. V was pared by 6 bases and J by 5 bases, with 20 bases between. The CDR3 loop is CASRRAGGIRDQPQHF. CDR3 DNA: TGTGCCAGCAGGCGAGCGGGAGGGATTCGAGATCAGCCCCAGCATTTT.

The chain links TRBV7-6 to TRBJ2-5; perhaps TRBD1 as D (5 bases). Per the germline V gene, CDR1 is SGHVS and CDR2 is FNYEAQ. The CDR3 totals 15 residues. Deletions cut 0 bases from V and 5 bases from J, with 13 bases between. CDR3 nucleotide sequence: TGTGCCAGCAGCTTAGCCCAGGGATTTGGGGAGACCCAGTACTTC. It codes for CASSLAQGFGETQYF.

This rearrangement joins TRBV6-6 to TRBJ2-7, with 7 nucleotides matching TRBD1. The junction had 11 bases not matched to a gene; V was cut back by 5 bases and J by 4 bases. This CDR3 has 15 residues. The germline V gene has CDR1 MNHNY and CDR2 SVGAGI (reference sequence). The CDR3 DNA is TGTGCCAGCAGTGGACTCAGGGGGAGTTTTTACGAGCAGTACTTC. Encoded protein: CASSGLRGSFYEQYF.

This clone was observed a single time. This rearrangement joins TRBV11-2 to TRBJ2-3, with TRBD2 as a possible D gene (6 bases). This CDR3 is 14 amino acids long. Germline CDR1 reads SGHAT; CDR2 reads FQNNGV. Trimming cost V 6 bases and J 12 bases, with 22 bases left between them. Here the CDR3 DNA reads TGTGCCAGCAGGTCCCCCTTGGTAGGCGGGGCCCAGTATTTT. Translated: CASRSPLVGGAQYF.

J is TRBJ1-1 and V is TRBV2; 8 bases align to TRBD1. Germline CDR1 is SNHLY and CDR2 is FYNNEI. With V trimmed by 6 bases and J by 6 bases, 3 bases remained unmatched. The CDR3 runs 12 residues. The CDR3 is CASRQQGAEAFF. The CDR3 bases are TGTGCCAGCAGACAACAGGGGGCTGAAGCTTTCTTT.

This chain links TRBV18 with TRBJ2-7; TRBD2 matches 8 bases. After removal of 0 bases from V and 0 bases from J, the junction contained 4 bases not matched to a gene. The V gene's germline CDR1 is KGHSH and CDR2 LQKENI. This CDR3 spans 16 amino acids. DNA of the CDR3: TGTGCCAGCTCACCACCGCCACTAGCGGACTCCTACGAGCAGTACTTC. Amino acid sequence: CASSPPPLADSYEQYF.

This chain uses TRBV6-1 with TRBJ2-2, with D possibly matching TRBD1 (5 bases). CDR1 MNHNS and CDR2 SASEGT come from the germline V gene. V was shortened by 4 bases and J by 3 bases, with 6 bases between the two germline ends. The CDR3 runs 13 residues. The CDR3, as DNA: TGTGCCAGCAGTGGGACATACACCGGGGAGCTGTTTTTT. Its protein product is CASSGTYTGELFF.

The chain links TRBV10-1 to TRBJ2-3; TRBD2 matches at 12 bases. This CDR3 is 14 amino acids long. The ends lost 10 bases at V and 5 bases at J; junction bases unmatched: 7. The germline gives CDR1 WNHNN, CDR2 SYGVQD (reference sequence). CDR3 loop: CAISSGRDVDTQYF. The DNA for the CDR3 is TGCGCCATCTCTAGCGGGAGGGACGTAGATACGCAGTATTTT.

The CDR3 DNA is TGTGCCAGCAGTTTGTCACCGGGACAGGGGACCTACGAGCAGTACTTC. Translating gives CASSLSPGQGTYEQYF. The chain employs TRBV27 and TRBJ2-7, with 10 nucleotides matching TRBD1. Trimming took 3 bases from V and 2 from J; bases not matched to a gene: 7. In germline, CDR1 is MNHEY, CDR2 SMNVEV (reference sequence). CDR3 size: 16 residues.

In this sample, this clone turned up a few times. The rearrangement joins TRBV7-2 to TRBJ2-7, with D possibly TRBD2 on 7 matching bases. Germline-derived CDR1 and CDR2 are SGHTA and FQGNSA. The CDR3 is 13 residues long. V gave up 5 bases and J gave up 6 bases, with 14 bases separating them. The CDR3 reads CASSTGGLPEQYF. For the CDR3, the DNA is TGTGCCAGCAGCACCGGGGGGCTACCCGAGCAGTACTTC. Full variable domain (outside the CDR3, taken from reference TRBV7-2 and TRBJ2-7): GAGVSQSPSNKVTEKGKDVELRCDPISGHTALYWYRQSLGQGLEFLIYFQGNSAPDKSGLPSDRFSAERTGGSVSTLTIQRTQQEDSAVYLCASSTGGLPEQYFGPGTRLTVT.

This chain's CDR3 is CASSRQLAGTGELFF. In nucleotides, the CDR3 is TGTGCCAGCAGCCGACAACTAGCGGGGACCGGGGAGCTGTTTTTT. V gene TRBV6-1 combines with J gene TRBJ2-2; 10 nucleotides agree with TRBD2. CDR1 and CDR2 from the germline V gene are MNHNS and SASEGT. V trimming: 6 bases; J trimming: 5 bases; junction bases outside the gene matches: 6. This CDR3 region has 15 residues.

The chain recombines TRBV7-9 with TRBJ1-2; maybe TRBD1 (6 bases). Germline V gene sequence: CDR1 SEHNR, CDR2 FQNEAQ (reference sequence). V gave up 3 bases and J gave up 4 bases, with 12 bases separating them. There are 14 residues in the CDR3. As DNA, the CDR3 is TGTGCCAGCAGCTTCGGGGACACCGCCTATGGCTACACCTTC. This gives the protein CASSFGDTAYGYTF.

The CDR3 loop is CATSSFSGGTSYEQYF. CDR3 bases: TGTGCCACCAGCAGTTTTTCAGGAGGAACCTCCTACGAGCAGTACTTC. The V call is TRBV15, the J call TRBJ2-7; perhaps TRBD2 as D (5 bases). The CDR3 covers 16 residues. Trimming took 3 bases from V and 0 from J, leaving 15 bases between them. Germline V lookup: CDR1 LNHNV, CDR2 YYDKDF (reference sequence). Full variable domain (rest looked up from reference TRBV15 and TRBJ2-7): DAMVIQNPRYQVTQFGKPVTLSCSQTLNHNVMYWYQQKSSQAPKLLFHYYDKDFNNEADTPDNFQSRRPNTSFCFLDIRSPGLGDTAMYLCATSSFSGGTSYEQYFGPGTRLTVT.

This chain uses TRBV4-3 with TRBJ2-1; D is perhaps TRBD2 (7 bases). V shed 0 bases and J shed 6 bases, with 15 bases lying between them. The CDR3 runs 16 residues. Germline V gene lookup returns CDR1 LGHNA and CDR2 YSLEER. CDR3 loop: CASSQDWGEGVNEQFF. CDR3 nucleotide sequence: TGCGCCAGCAGCCAAGATTGGGGGGAGGGGGTCAATGAGCAGTTCTTC.

Remarks on this clone: The sample has other DNA sequences that encode this CDR3 too. The chain has TRBV18 and TRBJ1-1; D gene uncertain. The germline V gene encodes CDR1 KGHSH and CDR2 LQKENI. Trimming left V 1 base short and J 4 bases short, with 7 bases between. This CDR3 comprises 13 residues. CDR3 amino acids: CASSPQGGTEAFF. CDR3 nucleotide sequence: TGTGCCAGCTCACCACAGGGAGGCACTGAAGCTTTCTTT.

This chain links TRBV6-6 with TRBJ2-7; D perhaps matches TRBD1 (6 bases). The CDR3 totals 16 residues. V was shortened by 8 bases and J by 6 bases, with 26 bases between the two germline ends. The germline CDR1 and CDR2 sequences are MNHNY and SVGAGI (reference sequence). The CDR3 sequence: CASYAIPTGSDGEQYF. The CDR3 DNA reads as TGTGCCAGCTACGCTATACCCACAGGGTCTGATGGCGAGCAGTACTTC.

The chain recombines TRBV7-9 with TRBJ2-7, with 9 nucleotides matching TRBD1. This CDR3 has 14 residues. Looked up from germline, CDR1 is SEHNR and CDR2 is FQNEAQ (reference sequence). The J segment lost 5 bases and the V segment lost 5 bases, leaving 7 bases of the junction unmatched. CDR3 sequence reads: CASSTRDRDDEQYF. Here the CDR3 DNA reads TGTGCCAGCAGCACCCGGGACAGGGATGACGAGCAGTACTTC.

The chain carries TRBV14 and TRBJ2-7; 10 bases fit TRBD1. Unmatched junction bases numbered 1, after V lost 1 base and J lost 1 base. Germline CDR1 SGHDN, CDR2 FVKESK. The CDR3 has 15 residues. In nucleotides, the CDR3 is TGTGCCAGCAGCCAAGGGGACAGGGGTTCCTACGAGCAGTACTTC. Amino acid sequence: CASSQGDRGSYEQYF.

The chain employs TRBV28 and TRBJ1-4, with 10 bases that match TRBD1. The trim removed 1 base at V and 8 bases at J, leaving 4 bases unmatched. The CDR3 contains 15 residues. Germline values: CDR1 MDHEN, CDR2 SYDVKM. CDR3 loop: CASSLSGTGVEKLFF. The CDR3 DNA reads TGTGCCAGCAGTTTATCTGGGACAGGGGTGGAAAAACTGTTTTTT.

This chain joins TRBV5-8 and TRBJ1-5; TRBD1 matches at 9 bases. The CDR3 length is 17 residues. V lost 3 bases and J lost 0; bases outside the gene matches: 7. Germline CDR1 reads SGHTS; CDR2 reads YDEGEE. CDR3 DNA: TGTGCCAGCAGCTATTTTCCGGGACAGGGTAGCAATCAGCCCCAGCATTTT. It is translated as CASSYFPGQGSNQPQHF.

In regard to this clone: This sample also contains other DNA sequences that code for the same CDR3. This rearrangement joins TRBV9 to TRBJ2-3; 9 nucleotides agree with TRBD2. The CDR3 has 15 amino acids. Germline assignment: CDR1 SGDLS and CDR2 YYNGEE. V shed 0 bases and J 1 base; nucleotides not matched to a gene: 0. CDR3 sequence: CASSVGLAGTDTQYF. The CDR3 DNA follows: TGTGCCAGCAGCGTAGGACTAGCGGGCACAGATACGCAGTATTTT.